This passage covers 25 T cell receptor beta chains from one sample sequenced in a study of T-cell reconstitution after alpha-beta-depleted transplantation in children. Preparing the TCRbeta library involved the use of unique molecular identifiers. Each CDR3 protein gets one entry after TCRdb re-called the PCR reads with MiXCR. Among about 130,000 distinct CDR3 sequences listed, roughly 10% were seen once. The specimen comprised PBMCs, mostly from graft donor cells, sampled 180 days after TCRalphabeta/CD19-depleted stem cell transplant. Receptors were obtained from a girl under two years old who had a stem cell transplant for combined immunodeficiency, so the T cells may come from the graft donor.

The sample holds a few counts of this clonotype. V gene TRBV7-9 combines with J gene TRBJ2-1, with TRBD2 identical over 12 bases. Germline V gene data show CDR1 as SEHNR and CDR2 as FQNEAQ (reference sequence). The CDR3 is made up of 16 amino acids. With 7 bases clipped from V and 5 bases from J, the junction kept 9 bases outside the gene matches. This CDR3 reads CASMGRGLAGDNEQFF. In DNA, the CDR3 is TGTGCCAGCATGGGCAGGGGACTAGCGGGTGACAATGAGCAGTTCTTC.

This chain connects TRBV11-1 to TRBJ2-7; D possibly corresponds to TRBD2 (6 bases). CDR1 is SGHAT, CDR2 FQDESV, per germline (reference sequence). The CDR3 spans 15 residues. The germline V and J ends were trimmed by 3 bases and 3 bases, with 15 bases remaining between them. The DNA of the CDR3 is TGTGCCAGCAGCTTCCGCCGGGACTCTCACTACGAGCAGTACTTC. Amino acids: CASSFRRDSHYEQYF. The full variable domain, completed using reference TRBV11-1 and TRBJ2-7, is EAEVAQSPRYKITEKSQAVAFWCDPISGHATLYWYRQILGQGPELLVQFQDESVVDDSQLPKDRFSAERLKGVDSTLKIQPAELGDSAMYLCASSFRRDSHYEQYFGPGTRLTVT.

This chain's CDR3 is CASSLRSGHGSFTYEQYF. The CDR3 DNA is TGTGCCAGCAGCTTAAGGTCGGGACACGGAAGTTTTACCTACGAGCAGTACTTC. The chain recombines TRBV7-8 with TRBJ2-7; D perhaps matches TRBD1 (6 bases). The CDR3 is 18 amino acids. In germline, CDR1 is SGHVS, CDR2 FQNEAQ. Trimming took 2 bases from V and 2 from J, leaving 22 bases between them.

Ten or more counts support this clonotype. V is TRBV7-6 and J is TRBJ1-1; D unresolved. The length of the CDR3 is 16 residues. V shed 2 bases and J shed 0 bases, with 13 bases lying between them. The germline V gene has CDR1 SGHVS and CDR2 FNYEAQ. The CDR3 coding sequence is TGTGCCAGCAGCTTATACGAGGCCCACATGAACACTGAAGCTTTCTTT. Translation gives CASSLYEAHMNTEAFF.

The J gene is TRBJ1-1, the V gene TRBV7-2, with D possibly matching TRBD1 (6 bases). This CDR3 region has 15 residues. V lost 5 bases to trimming and J lost 5 bases, with 18 bases between them. Germline assignment: CDR1 SGHTA and CDR2 FQGNSA. The CDR3 loop reads CASSPARGGRTEAFF. CDR3 DNA sequence: TGTGCCAGCAGCCCAGCCAGGGGTGGGAGGACTGAAGCTTTCTTT. Combining the CDR3 with reference TRBV7-2 and TRBJ1-1 gives the whole variable domain GAGVSQSPSNKVTEKGKDVELRCDPISGHTALYWYRQSLGQGLEFLIYFQGNSAPDKSGLPSDRFSAERTGGSVSTLTIQRTQQEDSAVYLCASSPARGGRTEAFFGQGTRLTVV.

This clonotype has more than one count but fewer than ten. The V call is TRBV27, the J call TRBJ2-7, with 11 nucleotides matching TRBD1. This CDR3 has 15 residues. V dropped 1 base and J dropped 4; count of bases not matched to a gene: 3. Germline V gene data show CDR1 as MNHEY and CDR2 as SMNVEV (reference sequence). Here the CDR3 reads CASSLYRDRGYEQYF. For the CDR3, the DNA is TGTGCCAGCAGTTTATATAGGGACAGGGGGTACGAGCAGTACTTC.

The chain employs TRBV28 and TRBJ2-7, with D uncertain. CDR1 and CDR2 (germline): MDHEN, SYDVKM. The CDR3 extends over 11 amino acids. V was trimmed by 5 bases and J by 3 bases, leaving 5 bases between them. CDR3 residues: CASSGLYEQYF. For the CDR3, the DNA is TGTGCCAGCAGTGGTCTCTACGAGCAGTACTTC.

Only a few counts were recorded for this clonotype. The chain uses TRBV24-1 and TRBJ2-3; D remains ambiguous. The CDR3 contains 13 residues. Germline values: CDR1 KGHDR, CDR2 SFDVKD. Trimming took off 0 bases at V and 5 bases at J, with 5 bases between the two ends. CDR3 in amino acids: CATSDLDRDTQYF. CDR3 in DNA: TGTGCCACCAGTGATTTGGATCGAGATACGCAGTATTTT.

The chain combines TRBV5-6 with TRBJ2-5; D unresolved. The germline CDR1 and CDR2 sequences are SGHDT and YYEEEE. Trimming cost V 2 bases and J 5 bases, with 10 bases left between them. This CDR3 is 13 amino acids long. CDR3 in amino acids: CASSFVARETQYF. The CDR3 nucleotides are TGTGCCAGCAGCTTTGTGGCCAGGGAGACCCAGTACTTC. The full variable domain, with the rest looked up from reference TRBV5-6 and TRBJ2-5, is DAGVTQSPTHLIKTRGQQVTLRCSPKSGHDTVSWYQQALGQGPQFIFQYYEEEERQRGNFPDRFSGHQFPNYSSELNVNALLLGDSALYLCASSFVARETQYFGPGTRLLVL.

On this clonotype itself: This may be a read error: a much more frequent sequence differs by one nucleotide. This chain connects TRBV20-1 to TRBJ2-7, with D possibly TRBD2 on 6 matching bases. The germline V and J ends were trimmed by 2 bases and 2 bases, with 13 bases remaining between them. The CDR3 extends over 14 amino acids. The germline gives CDR1 DFQATT, CDR2 SNEGSKA (reference sequence). The CDR3 sequence: CSARRGTRTYEQYF. CDR3 nucleotide sequence: TGCAGTGCTAGACGGGGGACGCGGACCTACGAGCAGTACTTC.

The table lists this clonotype with many counts. This chain uses TRBV18 with TRBJ2-7; D remains unclear. Germline V gene data show CDR1 as KGHSH and CDR2 as LQKENI. CDR3 size: 12 residues. The V end lost 5 bases, the J end lost 3 bases, and 8 bases lay between the germline ends. In DNA form, the CDR3 reads TGTGCCAGCTCATTGGACCGCTACGAGCAGTACTTC. Translating it yields CASSLDRYEQYF.

At least ten counts were recorded for this clonotype. The rearrangement links TRBV27 to TRBJ2-1; TRBD2 aligns across 7 bases. CDR3 length: 13 amino acids. Trimming cost V 5 bases and J 6 bases; bases outside gene matches: 4. CDR1 is MNHEY and CDR2 is SMNVEV in the germline V gene (reference sequence). The CDR3 region has the DNA TGTGCCAGCAGTACCCCTAGCGGCAATGAGCAGTTCTTC. Protein sequence: CASSTPSGNEQFF.

The J gene is TRBJ2-5, the V gene TRBV20-1; 8 bases fit TRBD2. V lost 0 bases, J lost 4 bases, and 4 bases stayed unmatched. This CDR3 spans 14 amino acids. From germline, CDR1 is DFQATT and CDR2 SNEGSKA (reference sequence). The CDR3 nucleotides read TGCAGTGCTAGAGATGCCGGGGGGGGAGAGACCCAGTACTTC. Translating it yields CSARDAGGGETQYF.

This clonotype was recorded a few times. The V gene is TRBV20-1, the J gene TRBJ2-5; 9 nucleotides line up with TRBD2. The trim removed 6 bases at V and 2 bases at J, leaving 7 bases unmatched. Looked up from germline, CDR1 is DFQATT and CDR2 is SNEGSKA (reference sequence). The CDR3 has 14 residues. The DNA for the CDR3 is TGCAGTGCCCCTAGCGGGGCCAAACAAGAGACCCAGTACTTC. Translation gives CSAPSGAKQETQYF.

The V and J genes are TRBV18 and TRBJ2-3; 7 bases are a match to TRBD1. The trim removed 6 bases at V and 2 bases at J, leaving 5 bases unmatched. CDR3 size: 14 residues. CDR1 and CDR2 (germline): KGHSH, LQKENI. CDR3 sequence (DNA): TGTGCCAGCTCCAGACAGGGCAACACAGATACGCAGTATTTT. Its translation is CASSRQGNTDTQYF.

The chain carries TRBV11-1 and TRBJ2-3, with 7 bases that match TRBD2. This CDR3 has 19 residues. Looked up from germline, CDR1 is SGHAT and CDR2 is FQDESV (reference sequence). J lost 3 bases, V lost 2 bases, and 17 bases had no gene match. The CDR3 DNA follows: TGTGCCAGCAGCTTAAAAGACCCCTACACCGGGGGAGGGACAGATACGCAGTATTTT. Its protein is CASSLKDPYTGGGTDTQYF.

This clonotype was counted only a few times. The J gene is TRBJ2-2, the V gene TRBV21-1; whether TRBD1, the table's D call, matches the DNA was not checked. TRBV21-1 is an annotated pseudogene. There are 19 residues in the CDR3. This CDR3 reads CASSRGQQARTGHTGELFF. CDR3 coding DNA: TGTGCCAGCAGCAGGGGGCAACAGGCCCGGACAGGGCACACCGGGGAGCTGTTTTTT.

In this sample, this clonotype turned up many times. The gene calls are TRBV29-1 and TRBJ2-5; D is unclear. CDR1 and CDR2 (germline): SQVTM, ANQGSEA. V was shortened by 6 bases and J by 5 bases, with 13 bases between the two germline ends. The CDR3 consists of 12 residues. DNA for the CDR3: TGCAGCGTCTGCAAACTGGAGGAGACCCAGTACTTC. Translating gives CSVCKLEETQYF.

The chain joins TRBV7-9 to TRBJ2-7; D not certain. Deletions cut 2 bases from V and 4 bases from J, with 6 bases between. Germline V gene sequence: CDR1 SEHNR, CDR2 FQNEAQ (reference sequence). The CDR3 has 12 amino acids. CDR3 sequence reads: CASSLKGYEQYF. For the CDR3, the DNA is TGTGCCAGCAGCTTAAAGGGATACGAGCAGTACTTC.

This clonotype was found a few times. The chain recombines TRBV20-1 with TRBJ2-7; the match to TRBD2 covers 9 bases. The germline gives CDR1 DFQATT, CDR2 SNEGSKA (reference sequence). With V trimmed by 3 bases and J by 2 bases, 8 bases remained unmatched. This CDR3 has 15 amino acids. In DNA form, the CDR3 reads TGCAGTGCTAGTTCCCTCGGGACTAGCCCCTACGAGCAGTACTTC. Protein product: CSASSLGTSPYEQYF.

This clonotype was counted between two and nine times. This chain connects TRBV7-8 to TRBJ2-7; 12 nucleotides line up with TRBD2. Germline loops: CDR1 SGHVS, CDR2 FQNEAQ. After removal of 2 bases from V and 4 bases from J, the junction contained 9 bases not matched to a gene. This CDR3 is built from 17 residues. CDR3 protein: CASSLYARTSGTYEQYF. Here the CDR3 DNA reads TGTGCCAGCAGCTTATACGCTAGGACTAGCGGGACGTACGAGCAGTACTTC. The complete variable domain, with remaining parts taken from reference TRBV7-8 and TRBJ2-7, reads GAGVSQSPRYKVAKRGQDVALRCDPISGHVSLFWYQQALGQGPEFLTYFQNEAQLDKSGLPSDRFFAERPEGSVSTLKIQRTQQEDSAVYLCASSLYARTSGTYEQYFGPGTRLTVT.

Ten or more counts support this clonotype. The rearrangement links TRBV5-1 to TRBJ2-2; 9 nucleotides line up with TRBD1. The CDR3 runs 17 residues. The germline V gene encodes CDR1 SGHRS and CDR2 YFSETQ. V lost 4 bases and J lost 6; bases outside the gene matches: 13. The CDR3 region has the DNA TGCGCCAGCAGCCCCGCCCCCGGGACAGGGAGGCCCGGGGAGCTGTTTTTT. It is translated as CASSPAPGTGRPGELFF.

This clonotype has only one observation. This chain connects TRBV6-2 or TRBV6-3 to TRBJ1-1; D not certain. V dropped 0 bases and J dropped 0 bases, with 14 bases sitting between them. Per germline, CDR1 MNHEY and CDR2 SVGEGT. This CDR3 spans 17 amino acids. CDR3 residues: CASSYSRVGRMNTEAFF. CDR3 DNA sequence: TGTGCCAGCAGTTACTCGAGGGTGGGGAGGATGAACACTGAAGCTTTCTTT.

This clonotype was counted only a few times. V gene TRBV20-1 combines with J gene TRBJ1-1; possible D gene TRBD1, 5 bases. The germline V gene encodes CDR1 DFQATT and CDR2 SNEGSKA (reference sequence). CDR3 size: 13 residues. Between the trimmed V and J ends, which lost 0 bases and 10 bases, there was a span of 15 bases. The CDR3 is CSARDYRGVGAFF. The DNA for the CDR3 is TGCAGTGCTAGAGATTACCGAGGGGTTGGAGCTTTCTTT.

Comment on this clonotype: A junction end diverges from the germline sequence, so it may reflect a read error. This chain links TRBV11-3 with TRBJ2-2; 7 bases match TRBD1. CDR1 and CDR2 from the germline V gene are SGHNT and YENEEA. The CDR3 runs 16 residues. DNA of the CDR3: TGTGCCAGCAGCGTAGACAGGGCTACGAACACCGGGGAGCTGTTTTTT. It encodes CASSVDRATNTGELFF.